Listed here are 27 T cell receptor beta chains from one sample, sequenced in a study of cytomegalovirus exposure and HLA in healthy donors. The PCR had 60 Vbeta and 13 Jbeta primers. The data were produced by immunoSEQ multiplex PCR, yet TCRdb's version contains in-frame clones alone and is incomplete. Here the sample spans 120,000 or so clones, 60% to 85% being singletons. What was sequenced was PBMCs. These receptors all come from a human donor in good health.

The chain employs TRBV13 and TRBJ2-3; the match to TRBD1 covers 7 bases. Losses at the gene ends were 5 bases for V and 2 bases for J; bases not matched to a gene: 10. Germline V gene data show CDR1 as PRHDT and CDR2 as FYEKMQ (reference sequence). CDR3 length: 16 residues. The CDR3 is CASSPRDSRNTDTQYF. Here the CDR3 DNA reads TGTGCCAGCAGCCCAAGGGACAGCAGAAACACAGATACGCAGTATTTT. Looking up the rest from reference TRBV13 and TRBJ2-3 gives the full variable domain: AAGVIQSPRHLIKEKRETATLKCYPIPRHDTVYWYQQGPGQDPQFLISFYEKMQSDKGSIPDRFSAQQFSDYHSELNMSSLELGDSALYFCASSPRDSRNTDTQYFGPGTRLTVL.

The chain is built from TRBV7-9 and TRBJ2-2; D possibly corresponds to TRBD2 (5 bases). The germline V and J ends were trimmed by 7 bases and 2 bases, with 17 bases remaining between them. Germline V gene lookup returns CDR1 SEHNR and CDR2 FQNEAQ (reference sequence). This CDR3 contains 16 residues. This CDR3 is CASIPAWLANTGELFF. The CDR3 nucleotides read TGTGCCAGCATCCCCGCCTGGCTAGCCAACACCGGGGAGCTGTTTTTT.

The rearrangement joins TRBV6-1 to TRBJ1-1, with TRBD1 matching 10 bases. CDR1 is MNHNS and CDR2 is SASEGT in the germline V gene. This CDR3 is built from 12 residues. The ends lost 7 bases at V and 8 bases at J; junction bases unmatched: 4. For the CDR3, the DNA is TGTGCCAGCATCTGGGACAGGGGAGAAGCTTTCTTT. Its protein product is CASIWDRGEAFF.

This rearrangement joins TRBV7-9 to TRBJ1-5, with a weak D call TRBD1 (5 bases). V was clipped by 3 bases and J by 5 bases, with 11 bases between them. The germline CDR1 and CDR2 sequences are SEHNR and FQNEAQ (reference sequence). This CDR3 comprises 14 residues. The CDR3 sequence: CASSFQGLDQPQHF. CDR3 nucleotide sequence: TGTGCCAGCAGCTTTCAGGGATTAGATCAGCCCCAGCATTTT.

This chain connects TRBV7-3 to TRBJ1-1; 9 bases are a match to TRBD1. Germline V lookup: CDR1 SGHTA, CDR2 FQGTGA. This CDR3 has 14 residues. V lost 2 bases, J lost 7 bases, and 5 bases stayed unmatched. CDR3 residues: CASSLGTGLGEAFF. The CDR3 DNA sequence: TGTGCCAGCAGCTTAGGGACAGGGTTGGGTGAAGCTTTCTTT.

The chain employs TRBV6-6 and TRBJ1-4, with D possibly TRBD1 on 6 matching bases. The CDR3 totals 14 residues. V dropped 6 bases and J dropped 8 bases, with 16 bases sitting between them. Germline CDR1 and CDR2: MNHNY and SVGAGI (reference sequence). CDR3: CASRSGGKGEKLFF. The CDR3 nucleotides are TGTGCCAGCAGATCGGGGGGCAAAGGGGAAAAACTGTTTTTT.

V and J are TRBV9 and TRBJ2-5; 11 bases map to TRBD2. With 0 bases clipped from V and 2 bases from J, the junction kept 3 bases outside the gene matches. From germline, CDR1 is SGDLS and CDR2 YYNGEE. CDR3 length equals 16 residues. CDR3 in DNA: TGTGCCAGCAGCGTAGTTGCTAGCGGGGGGCAAGAGACCCAGTACTTC. Translation: CASSVVASGGQETQYF.

V usage is TRBV2 and J usage is TRBJ2-7, with 9 bases fitting TRBD1. CDR1 and CDR2 (germline): SNHLY, FYNNEI. The CDR3 totals 15 residues. V was pared by 4 bases and J by 4 bases, with 8 bases of the junction left unmatched. The CDR3 here is CASSGPQGAPYEQYF. The CDR3 coding sequence is TGTGCCAGCAGTGGGCCACAGGGGGCGCCTTACGAGCAGTACTTC.

This rearrangement joins TRBV28 to TRBJ2-7, with 8 bases that match TRBD1. V lost 3 bases and J lost 5; bases outside the gene matches: 15. Germline CDR1 is MDHEN and CDR2 is SYDVKM. The CDR3 has 17 residues. CDR3 DNA: TGTGCCAGCAGTTTCCCACGAACCGGACAGGGTAACCACGAGCAGTACTTC. This sequence encodes CASSFPRTGQGNHEQYF.

The chain employs TRBV5-4 and TRBJ2-5; no firm D call. Trimming removed 0 bases at V and 5 bases at J, with 5 bases between. The CDR3 is 12 amino acids. Germline lookup yields CDR1 SGHNT and CDR2 YYREEE (reference sequence). The CDR3 coding sequence is TGTGCCAGCAGCTTGGTTGCGGAGACCCAGTACTTC. Translating it yields CASSLVAETQYF.

V is TRBV6-5 and J is TRBJ2-5, with a possible D match to TRBD1 (5 bases). The CDR3 totals 12 residues. Germline CDR1 and CDR2: MNHEY and SVGAGI. Between the trimmed V and J ends, which lost 6 bases and 7 bases, there was a span of 12 bases. The CDR3 is CASRPRVGTQYF. The DNA for the CDR3 is TGTGCCAGCAGACCCAGGGTTGGGACCCAGTACTTC.

The CDR3 protein is CASSPTPGQGNTIYF. As DNA, the CDR3 is TGTGCCAGCAGCCCAACCCCGGGACAGGGGAACACCATATATTTT. The V and J genes are TRBV6-5 and TRBJ1-3; 10 nucleotides match TRBD1. Germline CDR1 is MNHEY and CDR2 is SVGAGI. This CDR3 spans 15 amino acids. The ends lost 6 bases at V and 7 bases at J; junction bases unmatched: 9.

The chain has TRBV2 and TRBJ2-5; TRBD2 matches 7 bases. This CDR3 comprises 14 residues. Trimming removed 2 bases from V and 2 bases from J; junction bases left unmatched: 2. Germline loops: CDR1 SNHLY, CDR2 FYNNEI. CDR3 residues: CASSELAVQETQYF. CDR3 coding DNA: TGTGCCAGCAGTGAACTAGCGGTTCAAGAGACCCAGTACTTC.

This clone has more than one count but fewer than ten. The genes are TRBV5-6 and TRBJ2-1; 9 positions match TRBD2. This CDR3 is built from 14 residues. Per the germline V gene, CDR1 is SGHDT and CDR2 is YYEEEE. V trimming: 2 bases; J trimming: 5 bases; junction bases outside the gene matches: 2. This chain's CDR3 is CASSFSSGDNEQFF. Here the CDR3 DNA reads TGTGCCAGCAGCTTTTCTAGCGGGGACAATGAGCAGTTCTTC.

The table lists this clone with a few counts. The rearrangement uses TRBV18 and TRBJ1-5, with 9 bases matching TRBD1. Per the germline V gene, CDR1 is KGHSH and CDR2 is LQKENI. This CDR3 comprises 14 residues. The ends lost 6 bases at V and 6 bases at J; junction bases unmatched: 6. This CDR3 reads CASSPDRGTQPQHF. The CDR3 coding sequence is TGTGCCAGCTCGCCGGACAGGGGTACTCAGCCCCAGCATTTT.

In its sample, this clone was seen once. The chain recombines TRBV2 with TRBJ1-3, with D perhaps matching TRBD1 (5 bases). Between the trimmed V and J ends, which lost 7 bases and 8 bases, there was a span of 27 bases. The CDR3 consists of 17 residues. Germline V gives CDR1 SNHLY, CDR2 FYNNEI. In DNA form, the CDR3 reads TGTGCCAGCACGCGATTCCCTAGGGGTAACGACGGAGACACCATATATTTT. This translates into CASTRFPRGNDGDTIYF.

The chain is built from TRBV7-3 and TRBJ1-2; 7 bases are shared with TRBD1. V trimming: 5 bases; J trimming: 2 bases; junction bases outside the gene matches: 2. Germline assignment: CDR1 SGHTA and CDR2 FQGTGA. The CDR3 is 13 residues long. The CDR3 DNA sequence: TGTGCCAGCAGCCGGGACAGCAACTATGGCTACACCTTC. It specifies CASSRDSNYGYTF.

The chain couples TRBV6-5 to TRBJ2-3; 7 bases align to TRBD2. Germline-derived CDR1 and CDR2 are MNHEY and SVGAGI. The CDR3 sequence is 14 residues long. The J segment lost 0 bases and the V segment lost 5 bases, leaving 2 bases of the junction unmatched. The CDR3 sequence: CASSERGSTDTQYF. The DNA for the CDR3 is TGTGCCAGCAGTGAGCGGGGTAGCACAGATACGCAGTATTTT.

The chain has TRBV11-3 and TRBJ2-1; 9 positions match TRBD1. CDR1 and CDR2 from the germline V gene are SGHNT and YENEEA. This CDR3 contains 15 residues. V dropped 1 base and J dropped 5; count of bases not matched to a gene: 3. The CDR3 nucleotides are TGTGCCAGCAGCTTAGTGGGACAGGGTAACAATGAGCAGTTCTTC. The encoded protein is CASSLVGQGNNEQFF.

The chain has TRBV6-1 and TRBJ1-5; D may be TRBD1 (6 bases). Germline V gene data show CDR1 as MNHNS and CDR2 as SASEGT. V gave up 10 bases and J gave up 4 bases, with 14 bases separating them. CDR3 length: 13 residues. The CDR3 sequence is CAISLTGNQPQHF. CDR3 nucleotides: TGTGCCATCAGCCTCACAGGGAATCAGCCCCAGCATTTT.

The gene calls are TRBV27 and TRBJ2-1; perhaps TRBD2 as D (5 bases). Germline values: CDR1 MNHEY, CDR2 SMNVEV (reference sequence). V was cut by 8 bases and J by 4 bases, with 12 bases left in between. The CDR3 covers 13 residues. CDR3 DNA sequence: TGTGCCAGCGGCAGGACTCTTTACAATGAGCAGTTCTTC. This translates into CASGRTLYNEQFF.

The rearrangement joins TRBV4-1 to TRBJ2-2, with D perhaps TRBD1 (5 bases). Germline V gives CDR1 MGHRA, CDR2 YSYEKL. Trimming pared 5 bases from V and 4 bases from J, leaving 8 bases between. The CDR3 loop spans 13 amino acids. DNA of the CDR3: TGCGCCAGCAGCGACAGACGCACCGGGGAGCTGTTTTTT. Encoded protein: CASSDRRTGELFF.

This chain joins TRBV2 and TRBJ2-1; D possibly corresponds to TRBD1 (6 bases). Trimming shortened V by 8 bases and J by 6 bases, and 14 bases separated the two germline ends. Germline values: CDR1 SNHLY, CDR2 FYNNEI. The CDR3 is 13 residues long. The CDR3, as DNA: TGTGCCAGCGGGGGCAGGGGAAGCAATGAGCAGTTCTTC. This encodes CASGGRGSNEQFF.

V usage is TRBV10-3 and J usage is TRBJ1-1, with D possibly matching TRBD1 (5 bases). The germline gives CDR1 ENHRY, CDR2 SYGVKD. The V and J ends lost 6 bases and 1 base respectively, with 9 bases between them. The CDR3 extends over 13 amino acids. The CDR3 protein is CAIRGGGNTEAFF. Here the CDR3 DNA reads TGTGCCATCAGGGGGGGAGGGAACACTGAAGCTTTCTTT.

The V and J genes are TRBV19 and TRBJ2-5, with unresolved D. The CDR3 has 14 amino acids. V was clipped by 5 bases and J by 4 bases, with 14 bases between them. From germline, CDR1 is LNHDA and CDR2 SQIVND (reference sequence). CDR3 coding DNA: TGTGCCAGTAGTCCCACCCCGGGTACAGAGACCCAGTACTTC. It specifies CASSPTPGTETQYF. Based on the CDR3 plus reference TRBV19 and TRBJ2-5, the full variable domain is DGGITQSPKYLFRKEGQNVTLSCEQNLNHDAMYWYRQDPGQGLRLIYYSQIVNDFQKGDIAEGYSVSREKKESFPLTVTSAQKNPTAFYLCASSPTPGTETQYFGPGTRLLVL.

Concerning this clone: Its ends do not fully match the called genes, so a read error is possible. This chain connects TRBV2 to TRBJ2-3, with 10 bases lining up with TRBD2. The CDR3 totals 15 residues. CDR1 and CDR2 from the germline V gene are SNHLY and FYNNEI. The CDR3 coding sequence is TGTGCCAGCAGGGAAGGACTAGCGGCCACAGATACGCAGTATTTT. It is translated as CASREGLAATDTQYF.

J is TRBJ1-1 and V is TRBV6-5; D not resolved. V shed 5 bases and J shed 4 bases, with 11 bases lying between them. Germline V gene sequence: CDR1 MNHEY, CDR2 SVGAGI. The CDR3 runs to 13 residues. The DNA for the CDR3 is TGTGCCAGCAGTGATCGGGGTAGCACTGAAGCTTTCTTT. The encoded protein is CASSDRGSTEAFF.